This record concerns one T cell receptor beta chain sequence. Its target is unknown. The data were taken from a study of CD8 T cells in ankylosing spondylitis. Study results and caveats: In ankylosing spondylitis blood, a motif of roughly 8 highly homologous TCR beta variants appeared characteristic. In ankylosing spondylitis patients, matched synovial fluid reportedly showed significant enrichment of disease-linked clones.

TCRdb reprocessed the 5' RACE reads via MiXCR and lists one record per CDR3 protein. The sample holds 300,000 to 400,000 distinct CDR3 sequences, approximately 20% seen once. Trimming took off 5 bases at V and 0 bases at J, with 11 bases between the two ends. Germline CDR1 reads MDHEN; CDR2 reads SYDVKM. The CDR3 is 15 residues long. The sequence was obtained from a male donor with ankylosing spondylitis. V gene TRBV28 combines with J gene TRBJ2-1; either TRBD1 or TRBD2 may supply D (5 bases each). Sequencing was performed on blood, either unsorted or a sorted T cell fraction (not recorded which). CDR3 sequence reads: CASSPRGASYNEQFF. The CDR3 coding sequence is TGTGCCAGCAGTCCCCGAGGGGCCTCCTACAATGAGCAGTTCTTC.